This TCR beta chain was documented in a study of blood T cells in healthy people across ages. The second PCR ran roughly 7 to 12 cycles with a sample-barcoded 5' primer and J-beta primers. A template-switch adaptor that had 12 random nucleotides put a tag on each cDNA molecule. Every sample gave at least 2.5 million paired-end reads containing CDR3. Using its own MiXCR run on the 5' RACE reads, TCRdb lists one record per CDR3 protein. The table shows around 900,000 distinct CDR3 sequences, with about 53% occurring only once. General observations from the study: The unknown donor CMV status may have confounded expanded clonotype changes.

Donors each provided about 10 milliliters of peripheral blood. Notes on this clonotype: Antigen specificity is unknown.

Looked up from germline, CDR1 is MGHRA and CDR2 is YSYEKL. V gave up 2 bases and J gave up 3 bases, with 11 bases separating them. CDR3 length: 14 amino acids. The sequenced sample consisted of blood. This TCR was sampled from a woman aged 55 to 70 in good health. The rearrangement joins TRBV4-1 to TRBJ2-7, with D possibly TRBD1 on 6 matching bases. The CDR3 DNA follows: TGCGCCAGCAGCCAACTACAGGGAGACTACGAGCAGTACTTC. This gives the protein CASSQLQGDYEQYF.